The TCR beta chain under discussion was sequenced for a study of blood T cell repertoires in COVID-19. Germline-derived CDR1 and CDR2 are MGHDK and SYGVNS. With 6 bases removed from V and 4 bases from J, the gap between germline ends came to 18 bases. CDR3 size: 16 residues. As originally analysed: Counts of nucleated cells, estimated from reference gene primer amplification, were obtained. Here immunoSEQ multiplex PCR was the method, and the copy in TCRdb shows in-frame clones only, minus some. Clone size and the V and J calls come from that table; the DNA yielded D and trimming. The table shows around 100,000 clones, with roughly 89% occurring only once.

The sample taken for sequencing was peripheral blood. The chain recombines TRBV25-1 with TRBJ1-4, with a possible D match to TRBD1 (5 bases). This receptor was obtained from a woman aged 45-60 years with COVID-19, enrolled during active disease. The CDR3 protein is CASREGSLVDNEKLFF. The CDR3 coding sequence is TGTGCCAGCAGGGAGGGGTCCTTAGTGGATAATGAAAAACTGTTTTTT. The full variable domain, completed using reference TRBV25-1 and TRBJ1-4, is EADIYQTPRYLVIGTGKKITLECSQTMGHDKMYWYQQDPGMELHLIHYSYGVNSTEKGDLSSESTVSRIRTEHFPLTLESARPSHTSQYLCASREGSLVDNEKLFFGSGTQLSVL.